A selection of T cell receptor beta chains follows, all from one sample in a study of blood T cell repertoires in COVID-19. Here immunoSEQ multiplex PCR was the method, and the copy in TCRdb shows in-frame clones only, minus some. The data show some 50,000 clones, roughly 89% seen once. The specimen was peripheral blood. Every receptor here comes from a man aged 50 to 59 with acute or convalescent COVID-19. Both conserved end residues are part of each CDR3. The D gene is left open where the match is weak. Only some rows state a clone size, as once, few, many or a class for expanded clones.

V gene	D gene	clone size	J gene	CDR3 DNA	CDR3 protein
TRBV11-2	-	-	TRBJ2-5	TGTGCCAGCAGCCCACCATCGGGGGGCGGGGAGACCCAGTACTTC	CASSPPSGGGETQYF
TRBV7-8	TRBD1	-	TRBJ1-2	TGTGCCAGCAGCTCCGGACAGGGAACTTATGGCTACACCTTC	CASSSGQGTYGYTF
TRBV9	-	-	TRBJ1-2	TGTGCCAGCAGCGAGGGGGTTATTTGGGCTAACTATGGCTACACCTTC	CASSEGVIWANYGYTF
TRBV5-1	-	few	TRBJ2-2	TGCGCCAGCAGCTTCTCCGCCGGGGAGCTGTTTTTT	CASSFSAGELFF
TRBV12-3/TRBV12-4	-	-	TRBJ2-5	TGTGCCAGCAGCACCCGGGAGACCCAGTACTTC	CASSTRETQYF
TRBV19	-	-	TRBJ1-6	TGTGCCAGTAGTGATGTCCGGTGGTCACCCCTCCACTTT	CASSDVRWSPLHF
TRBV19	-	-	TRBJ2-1	TGTGCCATCGGGGGCAATGAGCAGTTCTTC	CAIGGNEQFF
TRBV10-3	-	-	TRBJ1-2	TGTGCCATCAATTGGGGGGAAAGCGGCTACACCTTC	CAINWGESGYTF
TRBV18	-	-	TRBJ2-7	TGTGCCAGCTCATCAATTCCCTCCTACGAGCAGTACTTC	CASSSIPSYEQYF
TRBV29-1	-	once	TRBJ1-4	TGCAGCGTTGTTTCGCAGGGTGAAAAACTGTTTTTT	CSVVSQGEKLFF
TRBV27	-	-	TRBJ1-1	TGTGCCAGCAGATCCAGGGGAATTGAAGCTTTCTTT	CASRSRGIEAFF
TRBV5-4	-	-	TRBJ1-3	TGTGCCAGCAGCTTCGGGGCAGGGGCTGGAAACACCATATATTTT	CASSFGAGAGNTIYF
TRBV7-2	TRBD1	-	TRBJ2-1	TGTGCCAGCAGCTACAGGGGGCAAGGCAATGAGCAGTTCTTC	CASSYRGQGNEQFF
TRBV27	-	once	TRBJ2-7	TGTGCCAGCAGTCTCCTACCTCGGAGGAGCTCCTACGAGCAGTACTTC	CASSLLPRRSSYEQYF
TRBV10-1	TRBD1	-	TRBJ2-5	TGCGCCAGCCGCGGACAGGCCGCGGAGACCCAGTACTTC	CASRGQAAETQYF
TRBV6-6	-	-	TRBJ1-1	TGTGCCAGCAGTCCTCTTATGGGGGGGAGGGGACCGGGCACTGAAGCTTTCTTT	CASSPLMGGRGPGTEAFF
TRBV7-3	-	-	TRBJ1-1	TGTGCCAGCAGCTTAACCGGGGATTACACTGAAGCTTTCTTT	CASSLTGDYTEAFF
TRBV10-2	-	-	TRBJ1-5	TGCGCCAGCAGTGACCCAACTGAGTGGCCAGCCCAGCCCGCCGCTAACCCAGGGCCCCAGCATTTT	CASSDPTEWPAQPAANPGPQHF
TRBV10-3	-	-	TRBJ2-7	TGTGCCATCGGAGGGTCCTACGAGCAGTACTTC	CAIGGSYEQYF
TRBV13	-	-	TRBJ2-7	TGTGCCAGCAGCTCCCCGACTGGCCCGGTGGAGCAGTACTTC	CASSSPTGPVEQYF
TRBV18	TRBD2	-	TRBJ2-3	TGTGCCAGCTCGCCGCGGGAGGTAACAGATACGCAGTATTTT	CASSPREVTDTQYF
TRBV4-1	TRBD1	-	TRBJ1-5	TGCGCCAGCAGCCAACCACGGGACAGGTATTATCAGCCCCAGCATTTT	CASSQPRDRYYQPQHF
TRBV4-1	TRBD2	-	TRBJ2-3	TGCGCCAGCAGCCAACAGCGGGAGCGTGCAGATACGCAGTATTTT	CASSQQRERADTQYF
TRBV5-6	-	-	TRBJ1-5	TGTGCCAGCAGTAAACAGGGAGAATATAGCAATCAGCCCCAGCATTTT	CASSKQGEYSNQPQHF
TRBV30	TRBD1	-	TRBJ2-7	TGTGCCTGGACCCGGACAGGAGGAAACTACGAGCAGTACTTC	CAWTRTGGNYEQYF
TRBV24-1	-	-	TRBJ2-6	TGTGCCACCAGTGATCCGGGGGGGGCCAACGTCCTGACTTTC	CATSDPGGANVLTF
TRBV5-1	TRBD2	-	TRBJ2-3	TGCGCCAGCAGCGCTACCGGGACTAGCGGAGGAACAGATACGCAGTATTTT	CASSATGTSGGTDTQYF
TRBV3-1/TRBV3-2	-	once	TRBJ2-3	TGTGCCAGCAGCCAAGTTTCCAGGTCAGGCGATACGCAGTATTTT	CASSQVSRSGDTQYF
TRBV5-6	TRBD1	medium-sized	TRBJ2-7	TGTGCCAGCAGCTTGGTGGGACAGGGATCCTACGAGCAGTACTTC	CASSLVGQGSYEQYF
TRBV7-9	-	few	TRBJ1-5	TGTGCCAGCAGCTTTGGGCCATTAGTCAGCGGGCGCAATCAGCCCCAGCATTTT	CASSFGPLVSGRNQPQHF
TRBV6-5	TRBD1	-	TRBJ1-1	TGTGCCAGCAGTTACTCCCAGGGGGCATTCACTGAAGCTTTCTTT	CASSYSQGAFTEAFF
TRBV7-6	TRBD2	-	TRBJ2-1	TGTGCCAGCAGCTTGGCCGGGGCGGGGGGATACAATGAGCAGTTCTTC	CASSLAGAGGYNEQFF
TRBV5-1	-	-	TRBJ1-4	TGCGCCAGCAGCTTGGCCGGTGAGAAGACAAATGAAAAACTGTTTTTT	CASSLAGEKTNEKLFF
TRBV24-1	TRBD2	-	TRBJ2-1	TGTGCCACCAGTAAGGGAGGGGCCCGGGAGCAGTTCTTC	CATSKGGAREQFF
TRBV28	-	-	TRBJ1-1	TGTGCCAGCAGGGGCACAGGGAGGAACACTGAAGCTTTCTTT	CASRGTGRNTEAFF
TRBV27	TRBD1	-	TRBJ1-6	TGTGCCAGCAGCCATAGAGGAGGGGGCAGGCTTGTAAGTTCACCCCTCCACTTT	CASSHRGGGRLVSSPLHF
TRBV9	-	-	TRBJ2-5	TGTGCCAGCAGCGGGGGACATCCGCAAGAGACCCAGTACTTC	CASSGGHPQETQYF
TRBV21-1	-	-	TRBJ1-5	TGTGCCAGCAGCACGAATACCCGGACAGGGTGCGGTTTGTATAGCAATCAGCCCCAGCATTTT	CASSTNTRTGCGLYSNQPQHF
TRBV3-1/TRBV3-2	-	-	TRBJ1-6	TGTGCCAGCAGCCAAGGTGGAGGGGATTATTCACCCCTCCACTTT	CASSQGGGDYSPLHF
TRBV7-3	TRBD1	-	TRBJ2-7	TGTGCCAGCAGTTCTGGGACAGGGGGCTACGAGCAGTACTTC	CASSSGTGGYEQYF
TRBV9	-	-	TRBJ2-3	TGTGCCAGCAGCGCGGGAAGCAGCACAGATACGCAGTATTTT	CASSAGSSTDTQYF
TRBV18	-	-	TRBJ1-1	TGTGCCAGCTCAGGGCCCACAATTGAAGCTTTCTTT	CASSGPTIEAFF
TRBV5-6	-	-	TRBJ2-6	TGTGCCAGCAGCTTGAGGTCAGGGTCTGGGGCCAACGTCCTGACTTTC	CASSLRSGSGANVLTF
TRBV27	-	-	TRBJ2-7	TGTGCCAGCAGCCCAATTAGGAAAGGAGGAACCTACGAGCAGTACTTC	CASSPIRKGGTYEQYF
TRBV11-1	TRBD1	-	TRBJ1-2	TGTGCCAGCAGCCCGACAGGGAACTATGGCTACACCTTC	CASSPTGNYGYTF
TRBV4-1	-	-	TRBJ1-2	TGCGCCAGCAGCCAAGCCGGGACATTCTATGGCTACACCTTC	CASSQAGTFYGYTF
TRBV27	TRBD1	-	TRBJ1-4	TGTGCCAGCAGCTTGGGGACAGGGGCAAATGAAAAACTGTTTTTT	CASSLGTGANEKLFF
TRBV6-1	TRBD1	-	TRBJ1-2	TGTGCCAGCAGTGACCGGGACAGGGGATTCTATGGCTACACCTTC	CASSDRDRGFYGYTF
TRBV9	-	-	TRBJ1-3	TGTGCCAGCAGCGTAACGGGGGGGCTTGGAAACACCATATATTTT	CASSVTGGLGNTIYF
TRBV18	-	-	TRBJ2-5	TGTGCCAGCTCACCTAGTATTCAAGAGACCCAGTACTTC	CASSPSIQETQYF
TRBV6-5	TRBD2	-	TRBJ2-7	TGTGCCAGCAGTTACCACGGACTAGCGGGAGAGTACGAGCAGTACTTC	CASSYHGLAGEYEQYF
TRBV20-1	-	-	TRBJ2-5	TGCAGTGCTGTTTCAAGCGAGACCCAGTACTTC	CSAVSSETQYF